The next 3 T cell receptor beta chains were all read from a single sample in a study of CD8 T cells in Susac syndrome. The authors reverse transcribed roughly 0.5 to 1 ug RNA with random hexamers. One entry per CDR3 protein, called by TCRdb with MiXCR from the immunoSEQ multiplex PCR reads. The profile covers 69,000 or so distinct CDR3 sequences, with approximately 94% appearing a single time and around 0.61% taken by the ten largest. The sample consisted of CD8+ T cells from PBMCs. These receptors originate from a human donor with multiple sclerosis.

The chain links TRBV12-3 or TRBV12-4 to TRBJ2-3; D is possibly TRBD1 or TRBD2 (5 bases each). V was clipped by 3 bases and J by 1 base, with 8 bases between them. The CDR3 has 14 amino acids. In nucleotides, the CDR3 is TGTGCCAGCAGTTTTGGGGGTGGCACAGATACGCAGTATTTT. Protein product: CASSFGGGTDTQYF.

This chain links TRBV5-6 with TRBJ2-1; TRBD1 matches at 8 bases. Trimming took 2 bases from V and 3 from J; bases not matched to a gene: 7. Germline V gives CDR1 SGHDT, CDR2 YYEEEE. The CDR3 length is 16 residues. DNA of the CDR3: TGTGCCAGCAGCTTTGCCGGGACAGGACTCTACAATGAGCAGTTCTTC. The encoded protein is CASSFAGTGLYNEQFF.

The gene calls are TRBV28 and TRBJ1-2; tentative D call: TRBD1 (6 bases). Trimming removed 4 bases at V and 7 bases at J, with 13 bases between. The CDR3 loop spans 13 amino acids. CDR1 and CDR2 (germline): MDHEN, SYDVKM. CDR3 DNA: TGTGCCAGCAGTTGGACGGGGGGCGGTGGCTACACCTTC. Translating gives CASSWTGGGGYTF.